What follows are 22 T cell receptor beta chains derived from one specimen sequenced in a study of shared clonotypes between healthy human individuals. Produced via immunoSEQ multiplex PCR; TCRdb's table is partial and in-frame only. The top ten hold 0.4% to 0.55% of the sample, which has about 1.1 million clones, approximately 80% seen once. The material sequenced was memory CD4+ T cells from PBMCs. Specified subset: CD45RA-negative fraction. These receptor sequences come from a man between 18 and 29 years old in good health. Some clones in this sample may be carry-over from other donors' samples.

This clone occurred once. The chain joins TRBV5-4 to TRBJ1-2, with D unclear. Between the trimmed V and J ends, which lost 3 bases and 8 bases, there was a span of 11 bases. CDR1 is SGHNT, CDR2 YYREEE, per germline (reference sequence). This CDR3 has 12 amino acids. CDR3 coding DNA: TGTGCCAGCAGCTCCTTAGTGGGAGGCTACACCTTC. Amino acid sequence: CASSSLVGGYTF.

A few counts support this clone. The chain joins TRBV5-1 to TRBJ2-2; no clear D. This CDR3 region has 13 residues. Germline CDR1 and CDR2: SGHRS and YFSETQ. Trimming removed 4 bases at V and 5 bases at J, with 9 bases between. The CDR3 is CASSVQPTGELFF. DNA of the CDR3: TGCGCCAGCAGCGTACAGCCTACCGGGGAGCTGTTTTTT. The whole variable domain, filled in from reference TRBV5-1 and TRBJ2-2, reads KAGVTQTPRYLIKTRGQQVTLSCSPISGHRSVSWYQQTPGQGLQFLFEYFSETQRNKGNFPGRFSGRQFSNSRSEMNVSTLELGDSALYLCASSVQPTGELFFGEGSRLTVL.

V and J are TRBV5-1 and TRBJ1-5; D is unresolved. In germline, CDR1 is SGHRS, CDR2 YFSETQ. Deletions cut 0 bases from V and 3 bases from J, with 10 bases between. The CDR3 extends over 15 amino acids. The DNA of the CDR3 is TGCGCCAGCAGCTTGGGGTCGTCCGTCAATCAGCCCCAGCATTTT. Translated: CASSLGSSVNQPQHF.

The chain combines TRBV7-2 with TRBJ2-3; TRBD2 matches 9 bases. V gave up 4 bases and J gave up 1 base; unmatched junction bases: 9. Germline CDR1 is SGHTA and CDR2 is FQGNSA. The CDR3 spans 17 residues. The CDR3 sequence: CASSWRVRTSGTDTQYF. CDR3 nucleotides: TGTGCCAGCAGCTGGAGGGTGCGGACTAGCGGCACAGATACGCAGTATTTT.

This clone was seen only a few times. The rearrangement links TRBV5-1 to TRBJ2-3; 11 bases are a match to TRBD2. This CDR3 has 14 residues. Germline CDR1 is SGHRS and CDR2 is YFSETQ. V trimming: 4 bases; J trimming: 5 bases; junction bases outside the gene matches: 3. In DNA form, the CDR3 reads TGCGCCAGCAGCGACGGACTAGCGGGAGATACGCAGTATTTT. Protein: CASSDGLAGDTQYF.

The rearrangement links TRBV5-4 to TRBJ2-1; 9 positions match TRBD2. V was pared by 5 bases and J by 6 bases, with 12 bases of the junction left unmatched. The CDR3 runs 16 residues. Germline V lookup: CDR1 SGHNT, CDR2 YYREEE (reference sequence). CDR3 sequence: CASRTLMAGGSNEQFF. The CDR3 DNA reads as TGTGCCAGCAGGACCCTAATGGCGGGAGGGAGCAATGAGCAGTTCTTC.

The chain joins TRBV5-1 to TRBJ2-7, with D possibly matching TRBD2 (6 bases). Germline V gene sequence: CDR1 SGHRS, CDR2 YFSETQ. The CDR3 is 15 amino acids. Trimming took off 4 bases at V and 6 bases at J, with 20 bases between the two ends. CDR3 sequence: CASSPGAGSPSEQYF. The CDR3 DNA reads TGCGCCAGCAGCCCTGGCGCCGGGAGCCCCTCCGAGCAGTACTTC.

This clone was seen once. CDR3 residues: CSVEVRGDSEAFF. CDR3 bases: TGCAGCGTTGAAGTCCGGGGGGACAGTGAAGCTTTCTTT. The chain links TRBV29-1 to TRBJ1-1; TRBD1 agrees at 7 bases. The CDR3 runs to 13 residues. V was pared by 1 base and J by 7 bases, with 6 bases of the junction left unmatched. CDR1 is SQVTM and CDR2 is ANQGSEA in the germline V gene.

The chain uses TRBV29-1 and TRBJ2-2, with D possibly being TRBD1 (6 bases). Per the germline V gene, CDR1 is SQVTM and CDR2 is ANQGSEA. The CDR3 extends over 13 amino acids. V dropped 7 bases and J dropped 7 bases, with 16 bases sitting between them. The CDR3 DNA sequence: TGCAGCGCAGGGGTAGGGACGAGCGGGGAGCTGTTTTTT. Protein: CSAGVGTSGELFF.

CDR3 region: CASSGWGHQNTEAFF. Written as DNA, the CDR3 is TGTGCCAGCAGCGGGTGGGGCCACCAAAACACTGAAGCTTTCTTT. The chain links TRBV5-6 to TRBJ1-1; D is perhaps TRBD1 (5 bases). The CDR3 loop spans 15 amino acids. The germline CDR1 and CDR2 sequences are SGHDT and YYEEEE. Trimming pared 4 bases from V and 2 bases from J, leaving 15 bases between.

This clone was counted once. This chain links TRBV7-9 with TRBJ2-3, with 7 nucleotides matching TRBD2. The CDR3 extends over 16 amino acids. V lost 4 bases and J lost 3; bases outside the gene matches: 10. Germline CDR1 is SEHNR and CDR2 is FQNEAQ (reference sequence). The CDR3 sequence is CASSSLPSGITDTQYF. CDR3 coding DNA: TGTGCCAGCAGCTCGCTCCCTAGCGGAATTACAGATACGCAGTATTTT.

The chain employs TRBV7-8 and TRBJ2-2; D may be TRBD1 (6 bases). Trimming took 5 bases from V and 0 from J, leaving 10 bases between them. Germline CDR1 and CDR2: SGHVS and FQNEAQ. The CDR3 loop spans 15 amino acids. The CDR3 sequence: CASSLQGTNTGELFF. The CDR3 coding sequence is TGTGCCAGCAGCCTACAGGGCACGAACACCGGGGAGCTGTTTTTT. Drawing the rest from reference TRBV7-8 and TRBJ2-2, the complete variable domain is GAGVSQSPRYKVAKRGQDVALRCDPISGHVSLFWYQQALGQGPEFLTYFQNEAQLDKSGLPSDRFFAERPEGSVSTLKIQRTQQEDSAVYLCASSLQGTNTGELFFGEGSRLTVL.

The chain uses TRBV27 and TRBJ2-3; D is perhaps TRBD2 (6 bases). This CDR3 is built from 15 residues. The V gene lost 10 bases and the J gene lost 6 bases, with 23 bases spanning the gap. Germline V gene lookup returns CDR1 MNHEY and CDR2 SMNVEV (reference sequence). The DNA of the CDR3 is TGTGCCAACATATCCCGGACTACAGCTTGGGATACGCAGTATTTT. This codes for CANISRTTAWDTQYF.

V and J are TRBV2 and TRBJ2-5; D call uncertain. The germline V gene encodes CDR1 SNHLY and CDR2 FYNNEI. CDR3 length equals 12 residues. Trimming left V 4 bases short and J 2 bases short, with 5 bases between. Here the CDR3 reads CASSVQQETQYF. CDR3 DNA: TGTGCCAGCAGTGTACAGCAAGAGACCCAGTACTTC.

For this clone: At the DNA level, this CDR3 is encoded by other sequences in the same sample as well. This sequence joins TRBV30 and TRBJ2-3; TRBD1 is a possible D gene (5 bases). This CDR3 is 12 amino acids long. Deletions cut 3 bases from V and 3 bases from J, with 7 bases between. Germline CDR1 is GTSNPN and CDR2 is SVGIG (reference sequence). CDR3 in DNA: TGTGCCTGGAGCCCAGGGACAGATACGCAGTATTTT. Encoded protein: CAWSPGTDTQYF. The full variable domain, rest sourced from reference TRBV30 and TRBJ2-3, is SQTIHQWPATLVQPVGSPLSLECTVEGTSNPNLYWYRQAAGRGLQLLFYSVGIGQISSEVPQNLSASRPQDRQFILSSKKLLLSDSGFYLCAWSPGTDTQYFGPGTRLTVL.

This clone was detected only once. The genes are TRBV28 and TRBJ1-5, with a possible D match to TRBD1 (6 bases). This CDR3 comprises 16 residues. The germline CDR1 and CDR2 sequences are MDHEN and SYDVKM. Trimming shortened V by 2 bases and J by 10 bases, and 21 bases separated the two germline ends. The CDR3 DNA reads TGTGCCAGCAGTTTAGGGTCGGGGCAGGGGTGGACTCCCCAGCATTTT. Translation: CASSLGSGQGWTPQHF. Supplemented by reference TRBV28 and TRBJ1-5, the full variable domain reads DVKVTQSSRYLVKRTGEKVFLECVQDMDHENMFWYRQDPGLGLRLIYFSYDVKMKEKGDIPEGYSVSREKKERFSLILESASTNQTSMYLCASSLGSGQGWTPQHFGDGTRLSIL.

The chain couples TRBV6-1 to TRBJ2-3; D remains unclear. The CDR3 sequence is 13 residues long. The V gene lost 1 base and the J gene lost 2 bases, with 4 bases spanning the gap. The germline V gene encodes CDR1 MNHNS and CDR2 SASEGT. The CDR3 coding sequence is TGTGCCAGCAGTGAAGGGTACACAGATACGCAGTATTTT. Translating it yields CASSEGYTDTQYF.

This sequence joins TRBV7-9 and TRBJ2-7, with unresolved D. Germline loops: CDR1 SEHNR, CDR2 FQNEAQ (reference sequence). Between the trimmed V and J ends, which lost 0 bases and 2 bases, there was a span of 8 bases. This CDR3 comprises 14 residues. CDR3 residues: CASSLARQTYEQYF. The CDR3 DNA reads as TGTGCCAGCAGCTTAGCCAGGCAAACCTACGAGCAGTACTTC.

This clone has only a few counts. V and J are TRBV15 and TRBJ1-2; 9 bases line up with TRBD1. Looked up from germline, CDR1 is LNHNV and CDR2 is YYDKDF (reference sequence). The CDR3 is made up of 15 amino acids. Trimming removed 1 base from V and 0 bases from J; junction bases left unmatched: 0. Written as DNA, the CDR3 is TGTGCCACCAGCAGAGGGACAGGGGCTAACTATGGCTACACCTTC. Translated: CATSRGTGANYGYTF. Complete variable domain (other parts from reference TRBV15 and TRBJ1-2): DAMVIQNPRYQVTQFGKPVTLSCSQTLNHNVMYWYQQKSSQAPKLLFHYYDKDFNNEADTPDNFQSRRPNTSFCFLDIRSPGLGDTAMYLCATSRGTGANYGYTFGSGTRLTVV.

This clone was counted only a few times. Other DNA sequences within the sample encode an identical CDR3. The rearrangement links TRBV6-1 to TRBJ1-2; D gene unclear. CDR1 and CDR2 (germline): MNHNS, SASEGT. The CDR3 is 11 residues long. The V end was cut by 6 bases, the J end by 2 bases, with 4 bases between. For the CDR3, the DNA is TGTGCCAGCAGGGGGAACTATGGCTACACCTTC. Amino acid sequence: CASRGNYGYTF.

V gene TRBV2 combines with J gene TRBJ1-5; D is possibly TRBD1 (6 bases). Germline V gene data show CDR1 as SNHLY and CDR2 as FYNNEI. Deletions cut 6 bases from V and 6 bases from J, with 15 bases between. This CDR3 region has 14 residues. The CDR3 region is CASRPTRGAQPQHF. DNA for the CDR3: TGTGCCAGCAGACCGACCAGGGGCGCTCAGCCCCAGCATTTT.

The chain links TRBV2 to TRBJ1-2; D perhaps matches TRBD1 (6 bases). The germline CDR1 and CDR2 sequences are SNHLY and FYNNEI. The CDR3 has 13 residues. V lost 3 bases and J 8 bases, leaving 13 bases between the germline ends. The CDR3 loop is CASSDRGSGGYTF. The CDR3 DNA follows: TGTGCCAGCAGTGATAGGGGGTCAGGAGGCTACACCTTC.